This TCR beta chain was retrieved from a study of T-cell memory formation after mild COVID-19. Across the study: Largely donor-specific TCR clusters were found. Study-wide points: Detection of some responders pre-infection suggested pre-existing cross-reactive memory T cells participated. Clones that got smaller from day 15 to 85 had even CD4/CD8, while clones growing later tipped toward CD4+.

This clonotype was counted ten times or more. Antigen: not known. Using its own MiXCR run on the 5' RACE reads, TCRdb lists one record per CDR3 protein. Found here are more than 350,000 distinct CDR3 sequences, approximately 21% of them singletons; the top ten hold approximately 12%. Germline lookup yields CDR1 SGHNT and CDR2 YENEEA. The trim removed 5 bases at V and 1 base at J, leaving 8 bases unmatched. There are 16 residues in the CDR3. The sample consisted of PBMCs or a T cell subset sorted from them (not recorded which). This chain joins TRBV11-3 and TRBJ2-7; 10 nucleotides line up with TRBD2. The sequence was collected from an adult woman who had mild COVID-19 (a few samples of this study predate the infection). Cell type and time point are not known. The CDR3 spells CASSHPSGSSSYEQYF. The CDR3 nucleotides read TGTGCCAGCAGCCATCCTAGCGGGAGTTCTTCCTACGAGCAGTACTTC.